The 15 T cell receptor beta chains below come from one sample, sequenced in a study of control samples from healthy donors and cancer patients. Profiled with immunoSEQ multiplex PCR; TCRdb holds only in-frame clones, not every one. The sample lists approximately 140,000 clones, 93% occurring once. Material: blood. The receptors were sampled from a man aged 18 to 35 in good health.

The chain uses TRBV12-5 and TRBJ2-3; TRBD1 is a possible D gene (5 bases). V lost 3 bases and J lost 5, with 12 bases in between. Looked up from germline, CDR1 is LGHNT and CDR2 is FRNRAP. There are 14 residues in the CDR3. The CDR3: CASGFLQGRDTQYF. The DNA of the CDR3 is TGTGCTAGTGGTTTTTTGCAGGGTAGAGATACGCAGTATTTT.

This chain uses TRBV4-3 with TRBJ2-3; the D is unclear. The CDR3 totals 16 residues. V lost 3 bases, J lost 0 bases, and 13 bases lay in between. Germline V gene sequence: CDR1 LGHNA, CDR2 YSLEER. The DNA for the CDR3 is TGCGCCAGCAGCCACCCGCCAGGCGCCAGCACAGATACGCAGTATTTT. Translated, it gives CASSHPPGASTDTQYF.

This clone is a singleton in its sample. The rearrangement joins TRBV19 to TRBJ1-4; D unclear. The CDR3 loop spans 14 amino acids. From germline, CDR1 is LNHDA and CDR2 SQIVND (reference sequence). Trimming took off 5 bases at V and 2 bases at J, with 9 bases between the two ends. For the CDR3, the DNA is TGTGCCAGTAGTGAAGGGTCGACTAATGAAAAACTGTTTTTT. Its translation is CASSEGSTNEKLFF.

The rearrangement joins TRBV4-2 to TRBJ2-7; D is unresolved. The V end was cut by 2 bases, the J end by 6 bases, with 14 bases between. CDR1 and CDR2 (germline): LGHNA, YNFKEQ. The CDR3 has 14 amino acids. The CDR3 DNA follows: TGTGCCAGCAGCCAATCACCTCTCCGCGGCGAGCAGTACTTC. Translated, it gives CASSQSPLRGEQYF.

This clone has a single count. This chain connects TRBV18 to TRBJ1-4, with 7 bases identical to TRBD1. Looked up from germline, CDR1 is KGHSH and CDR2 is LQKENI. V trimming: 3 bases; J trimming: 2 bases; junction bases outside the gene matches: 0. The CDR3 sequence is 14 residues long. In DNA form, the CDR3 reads TGTGCCAGCTCACCGACAGGGACTAATGAAAAACTGTTTTTT. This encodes CASSPTGTNEKLFF.

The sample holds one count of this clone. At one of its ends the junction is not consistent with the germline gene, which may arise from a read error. The CDR3 sequence is CASSLTSGSYEQYF. Here the CDR3 DNA reads TGTGCCAGCAGCCTAACTAGCGGGAGTTACGAGCAGTACTTC. The chain joins TRBV7-3 to TRBJ2-7; 11 nucleotides agree with TRBD2. Per germline, CDR1 SGHTA and CDR2 FQGTGA. The CDR3 extends over 14 amino acids.

The CDR3 here is CASSLGGGAPYEQYF. CDR3 in DNA: TGTGCCAGCAGCTTGGGTGGGGGGGCCCCCTACGAGCAGTACTTC. This rearrangement joins TRBV7-2 to TRBJ2-7, with D tentatively TRBD2 (7 bases). Trimming shortened V by 3 bases and J by 2 bases, and 14 bases separated the two germline ends. Germline CDR1 reads SGHTA; CDR2 reads FQGNSA. The CDR3 is 15 residues long. Drawing the rest from reference TRBV7-2 and TRBJ2-7, the complete variable domain is GAGVSQSPSNKVTEKGKDVELRCDPISGHTALYWYRQSLGQGLEFLIYFQGNSAPDKSGLPSDRFSAERTGGSVSTLTIQRTQQEDSAVYLCASSLGGGAPYEQYFGPGTRLTVT.

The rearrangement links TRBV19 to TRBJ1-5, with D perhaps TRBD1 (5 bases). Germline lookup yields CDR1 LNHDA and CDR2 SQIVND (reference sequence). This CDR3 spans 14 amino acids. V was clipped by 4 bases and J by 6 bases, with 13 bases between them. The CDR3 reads CASSTGGGGQPQHF. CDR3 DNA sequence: TGTGCCAGTAGTACCGGGGGTGGCGGTCAGCCCCAGCATTTT.

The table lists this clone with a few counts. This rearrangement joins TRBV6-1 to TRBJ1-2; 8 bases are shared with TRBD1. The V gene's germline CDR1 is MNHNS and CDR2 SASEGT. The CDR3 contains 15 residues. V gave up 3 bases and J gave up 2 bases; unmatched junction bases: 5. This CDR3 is CASSDDGQGNYGYTF. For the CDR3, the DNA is TGTGCCAGCAGTGATGACGGACAGGGAAACTATGGCTACACCTTC.

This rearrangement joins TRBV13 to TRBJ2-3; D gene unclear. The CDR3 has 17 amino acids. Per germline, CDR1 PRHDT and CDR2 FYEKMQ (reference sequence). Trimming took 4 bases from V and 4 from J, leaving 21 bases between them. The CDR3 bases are TGTGCCAGCAGCTCACGCCTAGGACCACCTTTCTCAGATACGCAGTATTTT. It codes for CASSSRLGPPFSDTQYF.

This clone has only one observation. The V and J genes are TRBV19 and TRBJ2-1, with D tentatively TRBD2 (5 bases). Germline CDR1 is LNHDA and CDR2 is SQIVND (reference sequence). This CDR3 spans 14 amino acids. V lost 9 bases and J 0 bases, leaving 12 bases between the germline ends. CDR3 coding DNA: TGTGCCAGCCGGGAACCGAGCTCCTACAATGAGCAGTTCTTC. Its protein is CASREPSSYNEQFF.

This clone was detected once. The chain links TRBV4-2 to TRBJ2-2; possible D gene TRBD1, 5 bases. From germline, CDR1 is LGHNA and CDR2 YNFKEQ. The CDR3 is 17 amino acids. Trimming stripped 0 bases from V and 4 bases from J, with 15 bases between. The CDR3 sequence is CASSQDQGPRSTGELFF. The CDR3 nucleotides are TGTGCCAGCAGCCAAGATCAGGGCCCCCGGAGCACCGGGGAGCTGTTTTTT.

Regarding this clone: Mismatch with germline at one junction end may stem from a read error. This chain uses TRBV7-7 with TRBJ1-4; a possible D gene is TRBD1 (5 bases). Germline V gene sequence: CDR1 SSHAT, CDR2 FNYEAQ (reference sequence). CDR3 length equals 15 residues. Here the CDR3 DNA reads TGTGCTAGCAGCACCAGGGACGGAACTAATGAAAAACTGTTTTTT. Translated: CASSTRDGTNEKLFF.

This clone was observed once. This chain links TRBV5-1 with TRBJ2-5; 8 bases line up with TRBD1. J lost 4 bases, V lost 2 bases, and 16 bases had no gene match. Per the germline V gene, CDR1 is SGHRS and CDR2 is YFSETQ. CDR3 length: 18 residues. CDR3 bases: TGCGCCAGCAGCTTTGACAGGGGCTCAATTTTAAACGGAGAGACCCAGTACTTC. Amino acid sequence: CASSFDRGSILNGETQYF.

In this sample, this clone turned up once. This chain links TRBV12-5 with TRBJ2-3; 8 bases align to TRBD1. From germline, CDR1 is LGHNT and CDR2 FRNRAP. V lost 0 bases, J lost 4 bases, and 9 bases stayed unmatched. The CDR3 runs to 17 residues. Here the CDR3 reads CASGLVLGQGYADTQYF. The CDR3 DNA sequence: TGTGCTAGTGGTTTGGTATTAGGACAGGGTTACGCAGATACGCAGTATTTT.